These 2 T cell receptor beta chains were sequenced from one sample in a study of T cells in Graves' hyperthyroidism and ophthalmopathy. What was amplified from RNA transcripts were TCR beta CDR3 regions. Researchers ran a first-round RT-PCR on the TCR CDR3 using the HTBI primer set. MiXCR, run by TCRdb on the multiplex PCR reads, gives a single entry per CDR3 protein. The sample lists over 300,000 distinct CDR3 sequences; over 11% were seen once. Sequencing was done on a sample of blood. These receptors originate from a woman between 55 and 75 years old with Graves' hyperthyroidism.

CDR3 protein: CAWSVGAGLGTEAFF. In DNA form, the CDR3 reads TGTGCCTGGAGTGTGGGGGCAGGGCTAGGCACTGAAGCTTTCTTT. The rearrangement uses TRBV30 and TRBJ1-1; TRBD1 might be the D (6 bases). V lost 0 bases and J lost 4, with 15 bases in between. Germline loops: CDR1 GTSNPN, CDR2 SVGIG (reference sequence). The CDR3 is 15 amino acids.

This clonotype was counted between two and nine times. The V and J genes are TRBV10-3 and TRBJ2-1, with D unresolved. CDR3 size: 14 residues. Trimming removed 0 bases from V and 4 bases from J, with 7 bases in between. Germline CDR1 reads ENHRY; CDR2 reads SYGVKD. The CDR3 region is CAISESMGYNEQFF. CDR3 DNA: TGTGCCATCAGTGAGTCGATGGGGTACAATGAGCAGTTCTTC.